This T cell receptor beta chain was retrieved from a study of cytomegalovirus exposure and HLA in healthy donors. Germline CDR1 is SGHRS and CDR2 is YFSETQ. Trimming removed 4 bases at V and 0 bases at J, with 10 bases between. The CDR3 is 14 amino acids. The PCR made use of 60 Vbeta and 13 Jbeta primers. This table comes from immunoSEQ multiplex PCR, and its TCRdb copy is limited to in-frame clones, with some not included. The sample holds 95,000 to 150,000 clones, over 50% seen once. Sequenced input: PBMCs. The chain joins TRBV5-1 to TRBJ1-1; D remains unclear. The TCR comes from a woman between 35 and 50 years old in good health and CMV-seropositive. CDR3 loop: CASSDGRMNTEAFF. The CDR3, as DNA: TGCGCCAGCAGCGACGGGAGAATGAACACTGAAGCTTTCTTT.